What follows are 12 T cell receptor beta chains derived from one specimen sequenced in a study of blood T cell repertoires in COVID-19. The table came from immunoSEQ multiplex PCR; TCRdb's copy has only in-frame clones and leaves some out. The sample holds almost 400,000 clones, 89% seen once. The material sequenced was PBMCs or T cells enriched from blood (not recorded which). Source of these receptors: a woman in her 30s who had recovered from COVID-19.

The CDR3 here is CASNRQGTASQPQHF. The CDR3 DNA reads TGTGCCAGTAATCGACAGGGGACCGCTAGTCAGCCCCAGCATTTT. The chain is built from TRBV19 and TRBJ1-5; 8 nucleotides match TRBD1. The CDR3 has 15 amino acids. Germline V lookup: CDR1 LNHDA, CDR2 SQIVND (reference sequence). With 7 bases clipped from V and 6 bases from J, the junction kept 11 bases outside the gene matches. Filled out from reference TRBV19 and TRBJ1-5, the complete variable domain reads DGGITQSPKYLFRKEGQNVTLSCEQNLNHDAMYWYRQDPGQGLRLIYYSQIVNDFQKGDIAEGYSVSREKKESFPLTVTSAQKNPTAFYLCASNRQGTASQPQHFGDGTRLSIL.

Regarding this clone: The sample contains more than one DNA sequence encoding this CDR3. The rearrangement joins TRBV19 to TRBJ1-5, with D maybe TRBD1 (6 bases). CDR3 size: 15 residues. V dropped 2 bases and J dropped 0 bases, with 8 bases sitting between them. Germline V CDR1 and CDR2: LNHDA, SQIVND (reference sequence). The CDR3: CASSITGSSNQPQHF. Written as DNA, the CDR3 is TGTGCCAGTAGTATAACAGGGAGTAGCAATCAGCCCCAGCATTTT.

This clone was counted a single time. V and J are TRBV30 and TRBJ1-1, with TRBD1 identical over 9 bases. Unmatched junction bases numbered 14, after V lost 2 bases and J lost 7 bases. The CDR3 loop spans 16 amino acids. Germline V gene lookup returns CDR1 GTSNPN and CDR2 SVGIG (reference sequence). The CDR3 loop is CAWSLRGTGLSIEAFF. The DNA for the CDR3 is TGTGCCTGGAGTTTACGGGGGACAGGGCTTAGCATTGAAGCTTTCTTT. Filled out from reference TRBV30 and TRBJ1-1, the complete variable domain reads SQTIHQWPATLVQPVGSPLSLECTVEGTSNPNLYWYRQAAGRGLQLLFYSVGIGQISSEVPQNLSASRPQDRQFILSSKKLLLSDSGFYLCAWSLRGTGLSIEAFFGQGTRLTVV.

In DNA form, the CDR3 reads TGTGCCAGCAGCTTAGATGGGGGACTAGCATCCGATACGCAGTATTTT. Amino acid sequence: CASSLDGGLASDTQYF. This sequence joins TRBV11-2 and TRBJ2-3; 9 bases line up with TRBD2. The CDR3 has 16 amino acids. CDR1 and CDR2 from the germline V gene are SGHAT and FQNNGV. After removal of 0 bases from V and 6 bases from J, the junction contained 7 bases not matched to a gene.

V usage is TRBV5-4 and J usage is TRBJ1-4, with 8 bases that match TRBD1. J was trimmed by 8 bases and V by 3 bases; bases with no gene match: 9. Germline V gene data show CDR1 as SGHNT and CDR2 as YYREEE (reference sequence). The CDR3 length is 15 residues. The CDR3 sequence is CASSSDQGAGEKLFF. The CDR3 nucleotides read TGTGCCAGCAGCTCCGACCAGGGGGCGGGCGAAAAACTGTTTTTT. Using reference TRBV5-4 and TRBJ1-4 for the parts outside the CDR3, the full variable domain is ETGVTQSPTHLIKTRGQQVTLRCSSQSGHNTVSWYQQALGQGPQFIFQYYREEENGRGNFPPRFSGLQFPNYSSELNVNALELDDSALYLCASSSDQGAGEKLFFGSGTQLSVL.

The chain is built from TRBV27 and TRBJ1-1; D is perhaps TRBD1 (5 bases). There are 13 residues in the CDR3. The germline CDR1 and CDR2 sequences are MNHEY and SMNVEV (reference sequence). Trimming took off 2 bases at V and 10 bases at J, with 14 bases between the two ends. The chain's CDR3 is CASSLGWRDSAFF. The DNA for the CDR3 is TGTGCCAGCAGTTTAGGGTGGAGGGACTCAGCTTTCTTT.

The chain couples TRBV7-2 to TRBJ1-2, with 9 bases that match TRBD1. CDR1 is SGHTA, CDR2 FQGNSA, per germline. The trim removed 6 bases at V and 0 bases at J, leaving 8 bases unmatched. The CDR3 runs 16 residues. The CDR3 is CASRQPGTGPNYGYTF. Here the CDR3 DNA reads TGTGCCAGCAGGCAACCCGGGACAGGGCCTAACTATGGCTACACCTTC.

This clone was counted a single time. The chain is built from TRBV6-5 and TRBJ1-2; 9 bases align to TRBD1. J gave up 4 bases and V 6 bases, and 9 bases lay outside the gene matches. Germline V gene data show CDR1 as MNHEY and CDR2 as SVGAGI. This CDR3 has 15 amino acids. Here the CDR3 DNA reads TGTGCCAGCAGCGGAGACAGGGGGGCTCTCTATGGCTACACCTTC. Its translation: CASSGDRGALYGYTF.

The chain has TRBV14 and TRBJ1-2; 11 bases align to TRBD1. CDR3 length equals 16 residues. J was trimmed by 4 bases and V by 3 bases; bases with no gene match: 7. The germline V gene encodes CDR1 SGHDN and CDR2 FVKESK. The CDR3 sequence: CASSHPGQGDVYGYTF. Written as DNA, the CDR3 is TGTGCCAGCAGCCATCCGGGACAGGGGGATGTCTATGGCTACACCTTC.

The DNA of the CDR3 is TGTGCTAGTGAGGATGACTTCTCCTACGAGCAGTACTTC. Its protein product is CASEDDFSYEQYF. The chain uses TRBV12-5 and TRBJ2-7; D unclear. CDR1 is LGHNT and CDR2 is FRNRAP in the germline V gene. The germline V and J ends were trimmed by 7 bases and 0 bases, with 10 bases remaining between them. This CDR3 comprises 13 residues.

The rearrangement links TRBV2 to TRBJ1-1; perhaps TRBD1 as D (6 bases). Trimming removed 2 bases at V and 4 bases at J, with 11 bases between. The CDR3 spans 14 residues. Germline V gene lookup returns CDR1 SNHLY and CDR2 FYNNEI. The CDR3 protein is CASSEWGLLTEAFF. The CDR3 DNA reads TGTGCCAGCAGTGAATGGGGGCTCCTCACTGAAGCTTTCTTT.

This chain joins TRBV29-1 and TRBJ2-3, with 7 bases lining up with TRBD1. The J segment lost 0 bases and the V segment lost 6 bases, leaving 15 bases of the junction unmatched. The CDR3 is 17 residues long. Germline values: CDR1 SQVTM, CDR2 ANQGSEA. CDR3 region: CSVGLGGISASTDTQYF. The CDR3 nucleotides read TGCAGCGTGGGCCTAGGGGGCATATCGGCTAGCACAGATACGCAGTATTTT.